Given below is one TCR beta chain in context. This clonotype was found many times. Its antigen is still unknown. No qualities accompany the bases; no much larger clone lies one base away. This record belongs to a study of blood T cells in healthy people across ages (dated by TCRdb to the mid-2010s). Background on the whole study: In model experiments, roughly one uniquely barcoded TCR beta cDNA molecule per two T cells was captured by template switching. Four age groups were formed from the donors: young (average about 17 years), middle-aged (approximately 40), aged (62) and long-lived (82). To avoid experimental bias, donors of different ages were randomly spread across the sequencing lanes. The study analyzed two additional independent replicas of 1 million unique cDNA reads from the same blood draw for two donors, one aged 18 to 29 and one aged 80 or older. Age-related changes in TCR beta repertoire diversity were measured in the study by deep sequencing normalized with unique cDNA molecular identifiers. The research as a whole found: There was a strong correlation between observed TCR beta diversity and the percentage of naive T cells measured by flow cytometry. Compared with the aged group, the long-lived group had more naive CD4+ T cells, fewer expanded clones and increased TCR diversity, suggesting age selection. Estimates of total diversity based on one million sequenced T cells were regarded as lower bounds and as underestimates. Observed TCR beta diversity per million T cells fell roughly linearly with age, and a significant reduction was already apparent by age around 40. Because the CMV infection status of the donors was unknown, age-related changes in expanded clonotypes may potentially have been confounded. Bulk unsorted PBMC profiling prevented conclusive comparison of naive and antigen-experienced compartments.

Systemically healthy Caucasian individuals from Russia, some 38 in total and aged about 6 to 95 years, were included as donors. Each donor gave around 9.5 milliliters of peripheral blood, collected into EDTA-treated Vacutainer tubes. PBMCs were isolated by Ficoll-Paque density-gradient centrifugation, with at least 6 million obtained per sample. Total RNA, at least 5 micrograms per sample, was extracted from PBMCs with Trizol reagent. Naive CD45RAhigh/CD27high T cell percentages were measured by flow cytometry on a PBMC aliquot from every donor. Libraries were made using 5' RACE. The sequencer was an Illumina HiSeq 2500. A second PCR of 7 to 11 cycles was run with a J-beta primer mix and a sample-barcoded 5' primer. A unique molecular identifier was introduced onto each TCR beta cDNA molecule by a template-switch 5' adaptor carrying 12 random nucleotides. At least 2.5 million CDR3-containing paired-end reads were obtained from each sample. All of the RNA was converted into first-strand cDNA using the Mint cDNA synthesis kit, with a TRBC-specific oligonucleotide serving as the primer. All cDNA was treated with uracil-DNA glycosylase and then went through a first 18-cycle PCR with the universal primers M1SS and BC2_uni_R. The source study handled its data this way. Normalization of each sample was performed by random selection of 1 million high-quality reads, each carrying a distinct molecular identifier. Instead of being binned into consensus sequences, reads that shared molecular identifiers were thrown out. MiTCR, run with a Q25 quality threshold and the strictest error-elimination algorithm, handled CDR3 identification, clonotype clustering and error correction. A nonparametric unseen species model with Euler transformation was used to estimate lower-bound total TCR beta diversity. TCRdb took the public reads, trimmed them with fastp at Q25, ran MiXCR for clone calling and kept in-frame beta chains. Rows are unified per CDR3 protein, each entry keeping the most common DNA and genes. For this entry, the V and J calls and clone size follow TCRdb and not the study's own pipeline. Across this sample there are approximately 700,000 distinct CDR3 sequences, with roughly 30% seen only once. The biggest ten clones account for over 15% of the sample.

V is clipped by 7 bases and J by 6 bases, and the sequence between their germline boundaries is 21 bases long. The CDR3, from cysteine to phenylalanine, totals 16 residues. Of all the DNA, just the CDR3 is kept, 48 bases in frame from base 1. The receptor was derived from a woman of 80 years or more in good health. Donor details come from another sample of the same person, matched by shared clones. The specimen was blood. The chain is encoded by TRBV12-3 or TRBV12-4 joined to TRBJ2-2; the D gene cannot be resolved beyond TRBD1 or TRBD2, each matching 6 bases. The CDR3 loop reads CASTYPGGRRPGELFF. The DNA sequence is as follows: TGTGCCAGCACTTACCCTGGGGGGCGCCGTCCCGGGGAGCTGTTTTTT.